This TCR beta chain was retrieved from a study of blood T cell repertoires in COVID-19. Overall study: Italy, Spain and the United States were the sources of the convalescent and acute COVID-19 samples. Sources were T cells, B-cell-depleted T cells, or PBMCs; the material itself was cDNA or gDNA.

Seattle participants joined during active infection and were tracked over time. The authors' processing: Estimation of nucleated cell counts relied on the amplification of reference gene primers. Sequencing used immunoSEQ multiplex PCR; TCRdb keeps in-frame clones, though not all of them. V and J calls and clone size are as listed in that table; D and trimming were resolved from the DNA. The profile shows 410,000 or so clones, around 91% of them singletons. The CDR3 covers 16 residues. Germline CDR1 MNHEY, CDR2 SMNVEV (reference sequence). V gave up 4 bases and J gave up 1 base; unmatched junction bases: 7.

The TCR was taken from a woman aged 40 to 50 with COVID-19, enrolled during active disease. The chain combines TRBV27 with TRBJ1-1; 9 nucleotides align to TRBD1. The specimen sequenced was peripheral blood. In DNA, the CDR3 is TGTGCCAGCAGTTCAAAGGCGGGACAGGGGAACACTGAAGCTTTCTTT. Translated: CASSSKAGQGNTEAFF.